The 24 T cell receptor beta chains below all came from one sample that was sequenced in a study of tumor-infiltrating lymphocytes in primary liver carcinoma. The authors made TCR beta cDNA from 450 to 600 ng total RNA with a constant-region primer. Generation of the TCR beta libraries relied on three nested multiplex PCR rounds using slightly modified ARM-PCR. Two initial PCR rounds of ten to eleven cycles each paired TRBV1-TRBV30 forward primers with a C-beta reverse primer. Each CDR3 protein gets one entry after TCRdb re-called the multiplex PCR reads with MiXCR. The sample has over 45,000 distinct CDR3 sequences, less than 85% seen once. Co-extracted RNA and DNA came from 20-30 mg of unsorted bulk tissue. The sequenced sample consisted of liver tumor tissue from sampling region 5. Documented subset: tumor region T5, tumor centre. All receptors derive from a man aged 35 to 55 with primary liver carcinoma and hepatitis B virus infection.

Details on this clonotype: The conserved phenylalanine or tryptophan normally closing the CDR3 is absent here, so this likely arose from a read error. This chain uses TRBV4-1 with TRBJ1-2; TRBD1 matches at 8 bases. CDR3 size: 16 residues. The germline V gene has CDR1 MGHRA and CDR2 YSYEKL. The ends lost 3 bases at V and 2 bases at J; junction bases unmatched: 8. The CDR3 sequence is CASSQSRTGWNYGYTI. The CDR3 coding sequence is TGCGCCAGCAGCCAGTCTAGGACAGGGTGGAACTATGGCTACACCATC.

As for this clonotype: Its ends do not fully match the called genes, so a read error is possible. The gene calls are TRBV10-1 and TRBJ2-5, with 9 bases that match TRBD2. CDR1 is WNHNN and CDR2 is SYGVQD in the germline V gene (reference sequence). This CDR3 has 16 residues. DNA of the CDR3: TGCGCCAGCAGTGAGTCTAGCGGGAGATGTCTAGAGACCCAGTATTTC. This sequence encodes CASSESSGRCLETQYF.

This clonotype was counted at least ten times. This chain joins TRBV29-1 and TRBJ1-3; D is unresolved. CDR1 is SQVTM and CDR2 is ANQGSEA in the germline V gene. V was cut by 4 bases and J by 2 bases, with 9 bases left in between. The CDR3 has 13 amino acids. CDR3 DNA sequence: TGCAGCGTTGGTGAAACAACTGGAAACACCATATATTTT. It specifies CSVGETTGNTIYF.

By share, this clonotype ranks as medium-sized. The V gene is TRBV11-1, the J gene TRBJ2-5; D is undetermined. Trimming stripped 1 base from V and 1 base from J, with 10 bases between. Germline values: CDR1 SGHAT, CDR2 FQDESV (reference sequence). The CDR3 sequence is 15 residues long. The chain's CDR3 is CASSLEARPQETQYF. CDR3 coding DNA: TGTGCCAGCAGCTTAGAGGCGAGGCCCCAAGAGACCCAGTACTTC.

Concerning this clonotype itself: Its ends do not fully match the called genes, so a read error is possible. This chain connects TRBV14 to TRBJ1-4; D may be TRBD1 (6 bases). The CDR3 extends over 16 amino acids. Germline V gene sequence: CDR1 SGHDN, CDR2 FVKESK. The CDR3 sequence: CASSQEPGHFNEKQLF. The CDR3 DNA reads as TGTGCCAGCAGCCAGGAACCGGGACACTTTAATGAAAAACAGCTTTTT.

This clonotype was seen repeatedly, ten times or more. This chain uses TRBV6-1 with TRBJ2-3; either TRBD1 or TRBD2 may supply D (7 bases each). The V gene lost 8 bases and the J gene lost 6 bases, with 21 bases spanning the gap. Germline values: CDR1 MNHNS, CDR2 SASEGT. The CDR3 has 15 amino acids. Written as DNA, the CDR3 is TGTGCCAGCGCCAAGAGCCCCCAGGGGGGGGATACGCAGTATTTT. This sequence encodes CASAKSPQGGDTQYF.

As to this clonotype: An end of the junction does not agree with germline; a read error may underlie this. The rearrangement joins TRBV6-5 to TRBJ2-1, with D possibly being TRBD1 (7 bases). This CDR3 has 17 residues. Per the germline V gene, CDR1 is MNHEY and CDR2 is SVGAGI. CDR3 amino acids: CASSYSFGGQPMHEQFF. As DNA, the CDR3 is TGTGCCAGTAGTTACTCTTTCGGGGGACAGCCTATGCATGAGCAGTTCTTC.

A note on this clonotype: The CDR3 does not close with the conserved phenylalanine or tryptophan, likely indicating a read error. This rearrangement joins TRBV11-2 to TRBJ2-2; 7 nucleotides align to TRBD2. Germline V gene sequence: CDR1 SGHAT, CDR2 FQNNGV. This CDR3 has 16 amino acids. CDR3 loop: CDSSPRASGISGELFS. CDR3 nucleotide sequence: TGTGACAGCAGCCCACGGGCGAGCGGGATATCCGGGGAACTGTTTTCT.

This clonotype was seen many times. The CDR3 reads CASSRRQGAMNQPQHF. CDR3 sequence (DNA): TGTGCCAGCAGCCGCCGACAGGGGGCAATGAATCAGCCCCAGCATTTT. This chain joins TRBV5-6 and TRBJ1-5, with 10 positions matching TRBD1. V trimming: 4 bases; J trimming: 4 bases; junction bases outside the gene matches: 8. CDR3 length: 16 residues. CDR1 and CDR2 from the germline V gene are SGHDT and YYEEEE.

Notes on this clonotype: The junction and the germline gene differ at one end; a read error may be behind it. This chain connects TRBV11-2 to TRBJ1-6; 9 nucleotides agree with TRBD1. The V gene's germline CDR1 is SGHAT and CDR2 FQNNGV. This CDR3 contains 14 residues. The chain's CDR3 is CVSGLQGANSPLRF. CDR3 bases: TGTGTCAGCGGCTTACAGGGGGCGAATTCACCCCTCCGCTTT. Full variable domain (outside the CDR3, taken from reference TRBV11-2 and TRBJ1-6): EAGVAQSPRYKIIEKRQSVAFWCNPISGHATLYWYQQILGQGPKLLIQFQNNGVVDDSQLPKDRFSAERLKGVDSTLKIQPAKLEDSAVYLCVSGLQGANSPLRFGNGTRLTVT.

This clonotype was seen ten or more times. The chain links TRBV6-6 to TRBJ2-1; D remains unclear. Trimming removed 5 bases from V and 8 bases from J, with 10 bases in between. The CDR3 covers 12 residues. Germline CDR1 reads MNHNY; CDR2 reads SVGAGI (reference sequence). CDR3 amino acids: CASSHTGDEQFF. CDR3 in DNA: TGTGCCAGCAGTCACACGGGCGATGAGCAGTTCTTC.

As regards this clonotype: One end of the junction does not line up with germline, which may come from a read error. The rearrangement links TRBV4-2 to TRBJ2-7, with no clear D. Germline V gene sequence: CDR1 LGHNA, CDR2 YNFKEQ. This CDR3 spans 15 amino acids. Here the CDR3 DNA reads TGTGCCAGCAGCCAACCCGAGACCGCAGTTGGCGAGCATTACTTC. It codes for CASSQPETAVGEHYF.

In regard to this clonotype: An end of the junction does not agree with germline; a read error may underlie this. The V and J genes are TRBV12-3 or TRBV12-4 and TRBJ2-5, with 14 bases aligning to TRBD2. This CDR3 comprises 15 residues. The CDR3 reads CASTIGLAGGEIQYF. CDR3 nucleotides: TGCGCCAGCACCATAGGACTAGCGGGAGGAGAGATCCAGTACTTC.

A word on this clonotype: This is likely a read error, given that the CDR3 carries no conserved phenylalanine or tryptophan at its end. The DNA for the CDR3 is TGTACCAGCAGTTATGGGGGGCTTGGCACCTATGGCTACACCTTG. Amino acids: CTSSYGGLGTYGYTL. This chain links TRBV6-5 with TRBJ1-2; perhaps TRBD1 as D (6 bases). CDR3 size: 15 residues. CDR1 and CDR2 (germline): MNHEY, SVGAGI.

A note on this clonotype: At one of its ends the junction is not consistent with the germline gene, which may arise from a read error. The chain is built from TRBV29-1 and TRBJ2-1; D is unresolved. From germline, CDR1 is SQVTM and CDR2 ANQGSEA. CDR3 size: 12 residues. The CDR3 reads CRVENYGRAQFF. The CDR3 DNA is TGCCGCGTTGAAAATTACGGCCGTGCGCAGTTCTTC.

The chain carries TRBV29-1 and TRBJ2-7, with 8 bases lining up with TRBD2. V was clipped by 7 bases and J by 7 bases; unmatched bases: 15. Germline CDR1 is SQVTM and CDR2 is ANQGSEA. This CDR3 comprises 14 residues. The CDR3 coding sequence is TGCAGCGCACGTATGGGGCTAGCGGGCGGGGAGCAGTACTTC. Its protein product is CSARMGLAGGEQYF.

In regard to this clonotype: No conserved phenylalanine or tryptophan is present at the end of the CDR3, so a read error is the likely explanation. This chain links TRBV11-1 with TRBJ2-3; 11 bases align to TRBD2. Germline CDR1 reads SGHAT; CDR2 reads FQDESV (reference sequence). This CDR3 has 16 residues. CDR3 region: CASSKGLAVSADKQYS. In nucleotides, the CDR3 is TGTGCCAGCAGCAAGGGACTAGCGGTTAGCGCAGATAAGCAGTATTCT.

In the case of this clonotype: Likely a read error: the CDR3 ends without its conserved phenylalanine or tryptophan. The CDR3 coding sequence is TGTGCCACAGCAGGTCGACCGAGCACTGAAGCTTTCTAT. This codes for CATAGRPSTEAFY. The chain joins TRBV13 to TRBJ1-1, with D unresolved. The CDR3 is 13 residues long. Germline V gene data show CDR1 as PRHDT and CDR2 as FYEKMQ (reference sequence). V was pared by 10 bases and J by 4 bases, with 16 bases between.

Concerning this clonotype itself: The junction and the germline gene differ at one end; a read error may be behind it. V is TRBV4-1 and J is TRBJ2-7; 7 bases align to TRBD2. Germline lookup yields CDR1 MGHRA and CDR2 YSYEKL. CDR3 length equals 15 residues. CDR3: CASSQEGLAAHEQHF. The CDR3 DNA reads TGCGCCAGCAGCCAAGAAGGTCTAGCGGCCCACGAGCAGCACTTC.

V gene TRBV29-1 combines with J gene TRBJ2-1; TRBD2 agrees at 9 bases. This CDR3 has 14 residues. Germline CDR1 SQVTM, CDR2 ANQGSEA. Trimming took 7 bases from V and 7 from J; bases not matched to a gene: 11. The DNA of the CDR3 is TGCAGCGGCTTCAAAGCGGGAGGACCAAATGAGCAGTTCTTC. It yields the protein CSGFKAGGPNEQFF.

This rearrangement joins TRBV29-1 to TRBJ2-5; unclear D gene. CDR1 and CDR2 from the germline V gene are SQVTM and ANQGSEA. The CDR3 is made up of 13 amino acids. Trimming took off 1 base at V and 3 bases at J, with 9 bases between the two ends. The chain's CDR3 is CSVEGHLKETQYF. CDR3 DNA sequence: TGCAGCGTTGAAGGACATTTGAAAGAGACCCAGTACTTC.

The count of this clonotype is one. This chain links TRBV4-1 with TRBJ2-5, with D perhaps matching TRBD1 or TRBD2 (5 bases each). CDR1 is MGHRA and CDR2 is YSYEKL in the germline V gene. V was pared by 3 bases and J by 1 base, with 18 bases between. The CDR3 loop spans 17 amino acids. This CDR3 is CASSHDLGSGGQETQYF. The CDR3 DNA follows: TGCGCCAGCAGCCATGATCTGGGTAGTGGGGGCCAAGAGACCCAGTACTTC.

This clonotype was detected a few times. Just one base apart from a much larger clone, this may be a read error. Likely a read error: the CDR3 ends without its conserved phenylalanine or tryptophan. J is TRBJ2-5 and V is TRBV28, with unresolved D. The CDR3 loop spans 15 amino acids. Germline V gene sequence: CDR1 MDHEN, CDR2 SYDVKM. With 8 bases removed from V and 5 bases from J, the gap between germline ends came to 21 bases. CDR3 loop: CASRVSLSPWETQYS. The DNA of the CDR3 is TGTGCCAGCCGTGTCTCCTTAAGTCCGTGGGAGACCCAGTACTCC.

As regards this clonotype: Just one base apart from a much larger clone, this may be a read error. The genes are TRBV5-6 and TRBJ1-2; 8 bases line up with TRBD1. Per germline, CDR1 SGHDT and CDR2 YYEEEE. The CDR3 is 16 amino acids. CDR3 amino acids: CVSSFEPGQAYYGYTF. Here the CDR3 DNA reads TGTGTCAGCAGCTTTGAACCGGGACAGGCGTACTATGGCTACACCTTC.